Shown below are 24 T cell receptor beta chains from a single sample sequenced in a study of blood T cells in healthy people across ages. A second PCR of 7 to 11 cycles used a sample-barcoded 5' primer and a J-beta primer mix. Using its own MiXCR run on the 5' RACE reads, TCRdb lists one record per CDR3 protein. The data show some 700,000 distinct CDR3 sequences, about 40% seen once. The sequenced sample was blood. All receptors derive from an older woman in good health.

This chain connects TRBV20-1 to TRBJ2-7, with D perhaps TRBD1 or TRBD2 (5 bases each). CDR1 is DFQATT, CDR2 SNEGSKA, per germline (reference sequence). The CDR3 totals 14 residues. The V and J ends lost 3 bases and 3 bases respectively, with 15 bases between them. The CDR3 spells CSARGPRILYEQYF. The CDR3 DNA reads TGCAGTGCTAGGGGACCCCGTATCCTCTACGAGCAGTACTTC.

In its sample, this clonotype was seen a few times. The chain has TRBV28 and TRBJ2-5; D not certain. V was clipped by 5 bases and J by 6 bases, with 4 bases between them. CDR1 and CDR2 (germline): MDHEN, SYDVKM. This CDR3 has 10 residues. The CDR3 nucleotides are TGTGCCAGCAGTCGACAGACCCAGTACTTC. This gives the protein CASSRQTQYF.

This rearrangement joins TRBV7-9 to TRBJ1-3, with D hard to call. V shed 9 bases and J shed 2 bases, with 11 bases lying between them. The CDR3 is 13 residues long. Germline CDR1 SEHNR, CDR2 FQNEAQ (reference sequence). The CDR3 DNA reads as TGTGCCAGTTCCCCTATCCCTGGAAACACCATATATTTT. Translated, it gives CASSPIPGNTIYF.

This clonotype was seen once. The CDR3 sequence: CAISRTGTEAFF. Here the CDR3 DNA reads TGTGCCATCAGCCGGACAGGGACTGAAGCTTTCTTT. This rearrangement joins TRBV10-3 to TRBJ1-1, with 8 positions matching TRBD1. The CDR3 runs 12 residues. CDR1 and CDR2 from the germline V gene are ENHRY and SYGVKD. Trimming removed 6 bases from V and 5 bases from J; junction bases left unmatched: 2.

In DNA, the CDR3 is TGCAGCGTTGAGGGCCCGACCGGGGAGCTGTTTTTT. Residues: CSVEGPTGELFF. The genes are TRBV29-1 and TRBJ2-2; D is undetermined. V was trimmed by 3 bases and J by 5 bases, leaving 7 bases between them. CDR1 and CDR2 from the germline V gene are SQVTM and ANQGSEA. The CDR3 runs 12 residues.

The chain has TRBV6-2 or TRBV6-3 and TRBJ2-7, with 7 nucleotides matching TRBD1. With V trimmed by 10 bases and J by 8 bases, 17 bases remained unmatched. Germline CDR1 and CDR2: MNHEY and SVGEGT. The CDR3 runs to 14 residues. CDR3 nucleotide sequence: TGTGCCACCGAACGGACAGGAGAAGGAGTTAAGCAGTACTTC. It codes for CATERTGEGVKQYF.

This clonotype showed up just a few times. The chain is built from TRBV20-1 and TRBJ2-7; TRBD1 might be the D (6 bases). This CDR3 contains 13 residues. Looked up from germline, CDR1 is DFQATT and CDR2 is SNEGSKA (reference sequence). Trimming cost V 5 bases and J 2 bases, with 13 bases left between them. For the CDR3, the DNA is TGCAGTGCTTCCGACAGGACCCCCTACGAGCAGTACTTC. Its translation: CSASDRTPYEQYF.

The DNA of the CDR3 is TGTGCCAGCAGTTCAGGGACTAGCGGGAGCAATGAGCAGTACTTC. Translating it yields CASSSGTSGSNEQYF. The chain uses TRBV6-5 and TRBJ2-5; 14 positions match TRBD2. The CDR3 extends over 15 amino acids. Germline V CDR1 and CDR2: MNHEY, SVGAGI. The V and J ends lost 4 bases and 11 bases, in that order; junction bases with no gene match: 9.

CDR3 DNA: TGTGCCAGCACCACGCCGGGGTCCCTCAATCAGCCCCAGCATTTT. Amino acid sequence: CASTTPGSLNQPQHF. The chain carries TRBV28 and TRBJ1-5; D gene ambiguous. The ends were cut back, 7 bases at V and 3 bases at J, with 16 bases in the middle. The CDR3 is made up of 15 amino acids. From germline, CDR1 is MDHEN and CDR2 SYDVKM.

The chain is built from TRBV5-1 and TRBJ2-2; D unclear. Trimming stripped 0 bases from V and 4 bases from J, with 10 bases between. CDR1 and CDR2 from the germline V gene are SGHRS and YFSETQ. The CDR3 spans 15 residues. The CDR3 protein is CASSLEADGTGELFF. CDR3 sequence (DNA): TGCGCCAGCAGCTTGGAGGCAGATGGCACCGGGGAGCTGTTTTTT. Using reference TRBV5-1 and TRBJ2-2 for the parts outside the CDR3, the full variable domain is KAGVTQTPRYLIKTRGQQVTLSCSPISGHRSVSWYQQTPGQGLQFLFEYFSETQRNKGNFPGRFSGRQFSNSRSEMNVSTLELGDSALYLCASSLEADGTGELFFGEGSRLTVL.

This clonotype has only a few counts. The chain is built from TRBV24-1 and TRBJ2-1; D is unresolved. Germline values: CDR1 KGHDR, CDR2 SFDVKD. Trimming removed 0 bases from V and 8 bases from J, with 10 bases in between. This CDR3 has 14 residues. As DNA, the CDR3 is TGTGCCACCAGTGATTTGCCCATGGTCGATGAGCAGTTCTTC. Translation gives CATSDLPMVDEQFF.

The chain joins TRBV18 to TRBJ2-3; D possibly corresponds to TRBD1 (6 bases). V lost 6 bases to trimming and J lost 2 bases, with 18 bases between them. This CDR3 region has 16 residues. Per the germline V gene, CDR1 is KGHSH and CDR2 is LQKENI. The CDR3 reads CASSLNRDKYTDTQYF. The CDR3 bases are TGTGCCAGCTCTCTAAACCGGGACAAATACACAGATACGCAGTATTTT. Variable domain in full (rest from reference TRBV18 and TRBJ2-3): NAGVMQNPRHLVRRRGQEARLRCSPMKGHSHVYWYRQLPEEGLKFMVYLQKENIIDESGMPKERFSAEFPKEGPSILRIQQVVRGDSAAYFCASSLNRDKYTDTQYFGPGTRLTVL.

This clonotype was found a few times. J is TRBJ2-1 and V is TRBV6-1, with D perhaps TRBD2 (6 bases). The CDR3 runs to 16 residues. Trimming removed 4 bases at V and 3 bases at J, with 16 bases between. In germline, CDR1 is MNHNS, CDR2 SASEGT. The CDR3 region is CASSGAGGRHYNEQFF. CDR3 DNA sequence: TGTGCCAGCAGTGGGGCTGGGGGGAGGCACTACAATGAGCAGTTCTTC.

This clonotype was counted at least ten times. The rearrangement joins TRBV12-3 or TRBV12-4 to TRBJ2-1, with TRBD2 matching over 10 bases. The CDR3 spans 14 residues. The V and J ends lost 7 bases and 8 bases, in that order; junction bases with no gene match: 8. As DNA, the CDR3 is TGTGCCAGCACCCAAAGCGGGAGGGTCGATGAGCAGTTCTTC. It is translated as CASTQSGRVDEQFF.

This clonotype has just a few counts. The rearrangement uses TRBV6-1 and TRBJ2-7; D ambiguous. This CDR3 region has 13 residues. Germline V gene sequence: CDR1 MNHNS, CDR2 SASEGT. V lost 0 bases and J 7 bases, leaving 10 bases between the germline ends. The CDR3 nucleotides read TGTGCCAGCAGTGAAGCGGAGAAAACTGAGCAGTACTTC. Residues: CASSEAEKTEQYF.

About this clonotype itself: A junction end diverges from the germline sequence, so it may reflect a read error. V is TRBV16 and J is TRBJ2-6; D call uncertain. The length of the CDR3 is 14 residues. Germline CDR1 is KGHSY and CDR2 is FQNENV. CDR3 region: CTSSQGLGANVLTF. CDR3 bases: TGTACCAGCTCCCAAGGGCTTGGGGCCAACGTCCTGACTTTC.

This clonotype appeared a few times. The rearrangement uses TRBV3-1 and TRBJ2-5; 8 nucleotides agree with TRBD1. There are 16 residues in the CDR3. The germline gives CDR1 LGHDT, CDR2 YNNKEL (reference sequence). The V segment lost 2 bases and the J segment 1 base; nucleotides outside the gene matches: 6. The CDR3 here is CASSQIGQGPQETQYF. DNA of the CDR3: TGTGCCAGCAGCCAAATCGGACAGGGACCCCAAGAGACCCAGTACTTC.

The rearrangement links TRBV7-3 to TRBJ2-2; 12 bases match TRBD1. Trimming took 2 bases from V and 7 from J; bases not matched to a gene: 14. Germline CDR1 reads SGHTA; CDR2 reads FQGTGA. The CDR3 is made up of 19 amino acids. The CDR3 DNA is TGTGCCAGCAGCTTAGACCCTCCGGGACAGGGGGCCGCCGGCGGGGAGCTGTTTTTT. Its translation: CASSLDPPGQGAAGGELFF. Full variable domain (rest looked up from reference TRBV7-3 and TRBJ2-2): GAGVSQTPSNKVTEKGKYVELRCDPISGHTALYWYRQSLGQGPEFLIYFQGTGAADDSGLPNDRFFAVRPEGSVSTLKIQRTERGDSAVYLCASSLDPPGQGAAGGELFFGEGSRLTVL.

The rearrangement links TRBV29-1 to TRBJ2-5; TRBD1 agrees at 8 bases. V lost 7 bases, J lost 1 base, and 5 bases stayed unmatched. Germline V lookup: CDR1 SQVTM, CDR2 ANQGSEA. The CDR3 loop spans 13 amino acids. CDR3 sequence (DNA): TGCAGCGCTGAGACAGGGGTCCAAGAGACCCAGTACTTC. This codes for CSAETGVQETQYF.

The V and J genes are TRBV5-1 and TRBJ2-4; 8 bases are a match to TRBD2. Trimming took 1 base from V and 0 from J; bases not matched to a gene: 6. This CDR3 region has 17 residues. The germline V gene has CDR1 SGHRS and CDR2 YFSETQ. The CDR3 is CASSLSETSVAKNIQYF. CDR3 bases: TGCGCCAGCAGCTTGTCTGAGACTAGCGTAGCCAAAAACATTCAGTACTTC.

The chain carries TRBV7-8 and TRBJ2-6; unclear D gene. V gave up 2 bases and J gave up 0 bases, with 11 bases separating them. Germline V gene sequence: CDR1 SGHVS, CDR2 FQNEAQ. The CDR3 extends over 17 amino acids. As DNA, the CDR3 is TGTGCCAGCAGCTTACCCAGGACGGACTCTGGGGCCAACGTCCTGACTTTC. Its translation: CASSLPRTDSGANVLTF.

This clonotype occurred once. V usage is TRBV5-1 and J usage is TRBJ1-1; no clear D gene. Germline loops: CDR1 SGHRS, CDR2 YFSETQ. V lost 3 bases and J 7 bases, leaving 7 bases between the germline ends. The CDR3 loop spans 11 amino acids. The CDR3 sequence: CASSSQCEAFF. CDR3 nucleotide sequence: TGCGCCAGCAGCTCCCAATGTGAAGCTTTCTTT.

The CDR3 DNA reads as TGTGCCAGCACGGACAGGACTAGCACAGATACGCAGTATTTT. Translating gives CASTDRTSTDTQYF. The chain carries TRBV2 and TRBJ2-3; TRBD1 agrees at 7 bases. The CDR3 totals 14 residues. Trimming removed 7 bases from V and 0 bases from J; junction bases left unmatched: 4. CDR1 and CDR2 (germline): SNHLY, FYNNEI.

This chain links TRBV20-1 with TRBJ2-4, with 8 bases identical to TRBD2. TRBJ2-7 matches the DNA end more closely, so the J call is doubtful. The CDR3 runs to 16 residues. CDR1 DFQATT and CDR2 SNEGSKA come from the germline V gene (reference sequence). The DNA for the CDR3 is TGCAGTGCGATCCCGACCGGGACTAGATTCCTCTACGAGCAGTACTTC. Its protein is CSAIPTGTRFLYEQYF.